This T cell receptor (beta chain) was documented in a study of blood T cell repertoires in COVID-19. By its share, this clone is medium-sized. This table comes from immunoSEQ multiplex PCR, and its TCRdb copy is limited to in-frame clones, with some not included. Here the sample spans 150,000 or so clones, just over 85% being singletons. This CDR3 spans 14 amino acids. The germline V gene encodes CDR1 MNHEY and CDR2 SMNVEV (reference sequence). V lost 4 bases and J 2 bases, leaving 10 bases between the germline ends. Sequenced material: peripheral blood. This chain links TRBV27 with TRBJ2-3, with D unresolved. The source is a man in his sixties with acute or convalescent COVID-19. The CDR3 is CASSSRSPTDTQYF. The CDR3 DNA sequence: TGTGCCAGCAGTTCCCGGAGCCCCACAGATACGCAGTATTTT.